The clone carrying this T cell receptor beta chain occurred a few times. The antigen remains undetermined. The data were taken from a study of CD8 T cells in ankylosing spondylitis. Study-wide results and limits: For ankylosing spondylitis blood, a TCR beta motif of eight or nine highly homologous variants appeared characteristic.

MiXCR, applied by TCRdb to the 5' RACE reads, yields one record per CDR3 protein. The sample contains some 250,000 distinct CDR3 sequences, more than 20% of which appear only once. This CDR3 contains 16 residues. Between the trimmed V and J ends, which lost 0 bases and 5 bases, there was a span of 16 bases. Looked up from germline, CDR1 is LGHDT and CDR2 is YNNKEL (reference sequence). The chain has TRBV3-1 and TRBJ2-5; the D gene could be TRBD1 or TRBD2 (5 bases each). This TCR derives from a male donor with ankylosing spondylitis or in good health (not recorded which). The sequenced sample was blood, either unsorted or a sorted T cell fraction (not recorded which). CDR3 residues: CASSQDRGGGKETQYF. DNA for the CDR3: TGTGCCAGCAGCCAAGATCGGGGCGGTGGGAAGGAGACCCAGTACTTC.